Listed here are 26 T cell receptor beta chains from one sample, sequenced in a study of T cells in Graves' hyperthyroidism and ophthalmopathy. The investigators amplified TCR beta CDR3 regions from RNA transcripts. The HTBI primer set was used in a first-round RT-PCR of the TCR CDR3. TCRdb analysed the multiplex PCR reads with MiXCR anew, one entry per CDR3 protein. In the table there are approximately 150,000 distinct CDR3 sequences, around 8.9% of which are singletons. The sample consisted of blood. All receptors derive from a young woman with Graves' hyperthyroidism that later progressed to Graves' ophthalmopathy.

The rearrangement uses TRBV29-1 and TRBJ2-1; D is ambiguous. CDR3 length equals 11 residues. The V end was cut by 6 bases, the J end by 9 bases, with 12 bases between. The germline V gene has CDR1 SQVTM and CDR2 ANQGSEA. The CDR3 region has the DNA TGCAGCGTGAACCTGGTAGGTGAGCAGTTCTTC. Its translation is CSVNLVGEQFF.

The table lists this clonotype with many counts. The chain joins TRBV20-1 to TRBJ2-3, with D perhaps being TRBD1 or TRBD2 (5 bases each). The V gene lost 0 bases and the J gene lost 2 bases, with 9 bases spanning the gap. Per the germline V gene, CDR1 is DFQATT and CDR2 is SNEGSKA (reference sequence). The CDR3 totals 14 residues. The chain's CDR3 is CSARDSGHTDTQYF. CDR3 nucleotide sequence: TGCAGTGCTAGAGATTCGGGGCACACAGATACGCAGTATTTT.

This clonotype was detected ten times or more. This sequence joins TRBV27 and TRBJ2-3, with D tentatively TRBD1 (5 bases). The germline CDR1 and CDR2 sequences are MNHEY and SMNVEV (reference sequence). The CDR3 sequence is 17 residues long. V shed 5 bases and J shed 0 bases, with 18 bases lying between them. This CDR3 is CASSPRLRESSTDTQYF. The CDR3 bases are TGTGCCAGCAGTCCACGCCTCAGGGAATCTAGCACAGATACGCAGTATTTT.

The chain is built from TRBV27 and TRBJ1-6; D is perhaps TRBD1 (6 bases). The CDR3 consists of 15 residues. Trimming left V 6 bases short and J 10 bases short, with 19 bases between. Germline V gene lookup returns CDR1 MNHEY and CDR2 SMNVEV (reference sequence). CDR3 protein: CASSRAAGAASPLHF. DNA of the CDR3: TGTGCCAGCAGCCGCGCGGCAGGGGCCGCCTCACCCCTCCACTTT.

The chain has TRBV4-1 and TRBJ2-1; 8 positions agree with TRBD2. The CDR3 extends over 16 amino acids. Germline assignment: CDR1 MGHRA and CDR2 YSYEKL. Trimming cost V 6 bases and J 8 bases; bases outside gene matches: 15. CDR3 amino acids: CASRSELAVKRDEQFF. As DNA, the CDR3 is TGCGCCAGCAGGTCGGAACTAGCGGTCAAAAGGGATGAGCAGTTCTTC.

Ten or more counts support this clonotype. The chain combines TRBV28 with TRBJ1-5; 7 nucleotides match TRBD1. The CDR3 has 14 residues. Germline V CDR1 and CDR2: MDHEN, SYDVKM. The V gene end was trimmed by 10 bases and the J gene end by 2 bases; junction bases not matched to a gene: 8. The CDR3 protein is CAIKPQGGNQPQHF. In DNA form, the CDR3 reads TGTGCCATCAAACCCCAGGGGGGCAATCAGCCCCAGCATTTT. Full variable domain (rest looked up from reference TRBV28 and TRBJ1-5): DVKVTQSSRYLVKRTGEKVFLECVQDMDHENMFWYRQDPGLGLRLIYFSYDVKMKEKGDIPEGYSVSREKKERFSLILESASTNQTSMYLCAIKPQGGNQPQHFGDGTRLSIL.

There are many counts of this clonotype. CDR3 DNA: TGTGCCAGCAGTTTTTGGGGACAGGGGGCATCCCACGAGCAGTACTTC. Residues: CASSFWGQGASHEQYF. The rearrangement joins TRBV28 to TRBJ2-7; 12 nucleotides match TRBD1. J was trimmed by 5 bases and V by 3 bases; bases with no gene match: 8. The CDR3 extends over 16 amino acids. CDR1 MDHEN and CDR2 SYDVKM come from the germline V gene.

This clonotype was recorded many times. The V and J genes are TRBV2 and TRBJ1-1; D is ambiguous. The CDR3 spans 10 residues. Looked up from germline, CDR1 is SNHLY and CDR2 is FYNNEI. The V gene lost 6 bases and the J gene lost 4 bases, with 3 bases spanning the gap. The CDR3 DNA is TGTGCCAGCAGAGGCACTGAAGCTTTCTTT. Its protein product is CASRGTEAFF.

This clonotype has ten or more counts. The V gene is TRBV29-1, the J gene TRBJ2-1; tentatively, D is TRBD1 (5 bases). The germline CDR1 and CDR2 sequences are SQVTM and ANQGSEA. The length of the CDR3 is 15 residues. V shed 8 bases and J shed 0 bases, with 17 bases lying between them. DNA for the CDR3: TGCAGCCTGGTTGTGGGGCAGAGCTCCTACAATGAGCAGTTCTTC. Protein product: CSLVVGQSSYNEQFF.

V gene TRBV5-4 combines with J gene TRBJ1-2; 7 bases are a match to TRBD1. The germline V gene has CDR1 SGHNT and CDR2 YYREEE (reference sequence). V trimming: 4 bases; J trimming: 0 bases; junction bases outside the gene matches: 6. The CDR3 runs to 15 residues. In DNA form, the CDR3 reads TGTGCCAGCAGCACACCGACAGGGTCTAACTATGGCTACACCTTC. This sequence encodes CASSTPTGSNYGYTF.

The gene calls are TRBV20-1 and TRBJ2-5; tentatively, D is TRBD1 (6 bases). Germline V gene sequence: CDR1 DFQATT, CDR2 SNEGSKA (reference sequence). Trimming took off 5 bases at V and 2 bases at J, with 12 bases between the two ends. The CDR3 extends over 13 amino acids. CDR3 residues: CSARTATQETQYF. CDR3 sequence (DNA): TGCAGTGCTCGGACAGCTACGCAAGAGACCCAGTACTTC.

This clonotype has at least ten counts. The chain has TRBV20-1 and TRBJ2-1, with D possibly being TRBD2 (7 bases). Germline V gene data show CDR1 as DFQATT and CDR2 as SNEGSKA (reference sequence). Trimming stripped 2 bases from V and 5 bases from J, with 25 bases between. The CDR3 covers 18 residues. The CDR3 is CSARPLQGSVGGHNEQFF. The CDR3 DNA reads TGCAGTGCTAGACCACTACAAGGGTCAGTGGGGGGGCACAATGAGCAGTTCTTC.

The V gene is TRBV30, the J gene TRBJ2-7; 8 nucleotides agree with TRBD2. V trimming: 4 bases; J trimming: 6 bases; junction bases outside the gene matches: 11. CDR3 length: 14 amino acids. Germline V lookup: CDR1 GTSNPN, CDR2 SVGIG (reference sequence). The CDR3 nucleotides are TGTGCCTGGAACCAACTAGCGGACTCGTCCGAGCAGTACTTC. Amino acid sequence: CAWNQLADSSEQYF.

This clonotype was recorded many times. The rearrangement links TRBV7-3 to TRBJ2-7, with D unresolved. Trimming stripped 2 bases from V and 5 bases from J, with 13 bases between. This CDR3 contains 14 residues. Germline V gene lookup returns CDR1 SGHTA and CDR2 FQGTGA. CDR3 coding DNA: TGTGCCAGCAGCTTATTCAGTTCGGGCGACGAGCAGTACTTC. Protein sequence: CASSLFSSGDEQYF.

This clonotype was detected only a few times. A much larger clone is a single base away; this may be a read error. V and J are TRBV29-1 and TRBJ2-7; D gene ambiguous. The V gene's germline CDR1 is SQVTM and CDR2 ANQGSEA. Trimming left V 4 bases short and J 5 bases short, with 18 bases between. This CDR3 region has 14 residues. In nucleotides, the CDR3 is TGCAGCGTTGTACTGGGTGAATGGGTCAACGAGCAGTACTTC. Protein sequence: CSVVLGEWVNEQYF.

This clonotype was observed at least ten times. The rearrangement uses TRBV6-1 and TRBJ1-2; the match to TRBD1 covers 8 bases. Germline V gene data show CDR1 as MNHNS and CDR2 as SASEGT. V gave up 7 bases and J gave up 4 bases; unmatched junction bases: 8. The CDR3 contains 14 residues. The CDR3 DNA is TGTGCCAGCACATCTGGGACAGGCTTCTATGGCTACACCTTC. Residues: CASTSGTGFYGYTF.

This clonotype was picked up many times. The chain is built from TRBV20-1 and TRBJ2-2, with 7 bases that match TRBD2. Germline V gene lookup returns CDR1 DFQATT and CDR2 SNEGSKA (reference sequence). The J segment lost 0 bases and the V segment lost 0 bases, leaving 4 bases of the junction unmatched. The CDR3 is 16 amino acids. The CDR3 nucleotides read TGCAGTGCTAGAGATGGGGCGGGGGCGAACACCGGGGAGCTGTTTTTT. Translating gives CSARDGAGANTGELFF.

This clonotype was observed a handful of times. The CDR3 nucleotides are TGCGCGACCGGACTAGCCCCCACAGATACGCAGTATTTT. Amino acid sequence: CATGLAPTDTQYF. The chain has TRBV5-1 and TRBJ2-3, with TRBD2 matching 8 bases. Germline CDR1 reads SGHRS; CDR2 reads YFSETQ. This CDR3 comprises 13 residues.

Many counts were recorded for this clonotype. The chain employs TRBV20-1 and TRBJ2-5; D may match TRBD1 or TRBD2 (6 bases each). The CDR3 contains 14 residues. From germline, CDR1 is DFQATT and CDR2 SNEGSKA (reference sequence). V gave up 1 base and J gave up 5 bases, with 14 bases separating them. CDR3 sequence: CSARGPGAGETQYF. CDR3 DNA sequence: TGCAGTGCTAGAGGCCCGGGGGCGGGGGAGACCCAGTACTTC.

This clonotype was found many times. V usage is TRBV28 and J usage is TRBJ1-6; D uncertain. Germline V CDR1 and CDR2: MDHEN, SYDVKM. Between the trimmed V and J ends, which lost 8 bases and 5 bases, there was a span of 10 bases. The CDR3 loop spans 13 amino acids. The CDR3 sequence: CASLDSHNSPLHF. The CDR3 DNA reads as TGTGCCAGCCTCGACTCACATAATTCACCCCTCCACTTT.

This clonotype appeared many times. V is TRBV30 and J is TRBJ2-7; D is unresolved. Germline V gene lookup returns CDR1 GTSNPN and CDR2 SVGIG (reference sequence). CDR3 size: 12 residues. The V end was cut by 5 bases, the J end by 4 bases, with 12 bases between. CDR3 DNA: TGTGCCTGGGAGGCCCCGGGTTACGAGCAGTACTTC. This codes for CAWEAPGYEQYF. Using reference TRBV30 and TRBJ2-7 for the parts outside the CDR3, the full variable domain is SQTIHQWPATLVQPVGSPLSLECTVEGTSNPNLYWYRQAAGRGLQLLFYSVGIGQISSEVPQNLSASRPQDRQFILSSKKLLLSDSGFYLCAWEAPGYEQYFGPGTRLTVT.

This clonotype has a count of ten or more. The chain combines TRBV30 with TRBJ2-3, with TRBD2 matching over 10 bases. Germline V gene data show CDR1 as GTSNPN and CDR2 as SVGIG (reference sequence). The V segment lost 0 bases and the J segment 5 bases; nucleotides outside the gene matches: 5. The CDR3 loop spans 15 amino acids. The CDR3 sequence is CAWSVAASGRDTQYF. DNA of the CDR3: TGTGCCTGGAGTGTAGCGGCTAGCGGGAGAGATACGCAGTATTTT.

This clonotype was counted ten times or more. The genes are TRBV2 and TRBJ2-1; the match to TRBD1 covers 7 bases. CDR1 SNHLY and CDR2 FYNNEI come from the germline V gene. The trim removed 3 bases at V and 1 base at J, leaving 6 bases unmatched. The CDR3 consists of 16 residues. CDR3 sequence reads: CASSDVWGQSYNEQFF. The CDR3 coding sequence is TGTGCCAGCAGTGATGTTTGGGGACAGTCCTACAATGAGCAGTTCTTC.

This clonotype has ten or more counts. This sequence joins TRBV2 and TRBJ1-5; possibly TRBD1 for D (6 bases). CDR1 SNHLY and CDR2 FYNNEI come from the germline V gene. Trimming left V 7 bases short and J 7 bases short, with 17 bases between. This CDR3 spans 14 amino acids. The CDR3 DNA sequence: TGTGCCAGCAACCAAGAGGGGGTGGGGCAGCCCCAGCATTTT. This gives the protein CASNQEGVGQPQHF.

This clonotype was recorded a few times. The DNA of the CDR3 is TGTGCCAGCAGCTTAGGGACAGGGACCTATAATTCACCCCTCCACTTT. It specifies CASSLGTGTYNSPLHF. The V gene is TRBV7-9, the J gene TRBJ1-6; 8 bases fit TRBD1. This CDR3 is 16 amino acids long. The J segment lost 2 bases and the V segment lost 1 base, leaving 1 base of the junction unmatched. Germline V gene sequence: CDR1 SEHNR, CDR2 FQNEAQ (reference sequence).

This clonotype was seen repeatedly, ten times or more. This sequence joins TRBV6-2 or TRBV6-3 and TRBJ2-1, with 10 bases matching TRBD2. J gave up 4 bases and V 0 bases, and 3 bases lay outside the gene matches. This CDR3 spans 16 amino acids. Germline values: CDR1 MNHEY, CDR2 SVGEGT. The CDR3 region is CASSYSRTSGYNEQFF. The CDR3 DNA follows: TGTGCCAGCAGTTACTCTCGGACTAGCGGTTACAATGAGCAGTTCTTC.